This T cell receptor (beta chain) was identified during a study of blood T cell repertoires in COVID-19. From germline, CDR1 is KGHSH and CDR2 LQKENI. The CDR3 runs 16 residues. V shed 6 bases and J 5 bases; nucleotides not matched to a gene: 7. Authors' methods: Researchers report that nucleated cell counts were estimated from reference gene primer amplification. Measured with immunoSEQ multiplex PCR; TCRdb has only the in-frame clones, and not every one. D and trimming come from the DNA, and the V and J calls and clone size come from that table. The data hold fewer than 60,000 clones, with 89% observed a single time.

The chain recombines TRBV18 with TRBJ2-3; 14 positions agree with TRBD2. The source of this sequence is a man older than 75 with active or convalescent COVID-19. The specimen was peripheral blood. The CDR3 DNA follows: TGTGCCAGCTCCCGGGGACTAGCGGGGGCTGAAGATACGCAGTATTTT. This sequence encodes CASSRGLAGAEDTQYF.